Detailed here is one T cell receptor beta chain. These data originate in a study of shared clonotypes between healthy human individuals. Sequencing used immunoSEQ multiplex PCR; TCRdb keeps in-frame clones, though not all of them. The sample lists 2,500,000 or so clones, over 85% occurring once. CDR3 length: 17 amino acids. With 4 bases clipped from V and 6 bases from J, the junction kept 8 bases outside the gene matches. The germline V gene has CDR1 SGHNT and CDR2 YYREEE (reference sequence). V is TRBV5-4 and J is TRBJ2-3, with 16 positions matching TRBD2. This clonotype was sampled from a man aged 18 to 30 in good health. Some clones in this sample may be carry-over from other donors' samples. Sequencing was carried out using naive CD4+ T cells from PBMCs. Regarding subset: CD45RA+ positively selected. CDR3 amino acids: CASSTGTSGRAGDTQYF. The CDR3 DNA reads as TGTGCCAGCAGCACCGGGACTAGCGGGAGGGCGGGGGATACGCAGTATTTT.